These 26 T cell receptor beta chains originate from one sample sequenced in a study of blood T cell repertoires in COVID-19. Assay: immunoSEQ multiplex PCR; the TCRdb copy retains only in-frame clones and omits some. Of under 150,000 clones listed, 70% to 90% were seen once; the top ten hold 1.2%. The sequenced sample consisted of PBMCs or T cells enriched from blood (not recorded which). The receptor source for this set is a woman in her thirties with acute COVID-19.

The V call is TRBV7-9, the J call TRBJ2-4; 7 bases agree with TRBD1. Germline loops: CDR1 SEHNR, CDR2 FQNEAQ (reference sequence). The V gene end was trimmed by 1 base and the J gene end by 9 bases; junction bases not matched to a gene: 12. This CDR3 has 16 amino acids. The CDR3: CASSLEGDSTRSIQYF. For the CDR3, the DNA is TGTGCCAGCAGCTTAGAAGGGGACAGCACTCGGAGCATTCAGTACTTC.

This clone was recorded once. The V and J genes are TRBV25-1 and TRBJ2-2; TRBD2 aligns across 14 bases. The CDR3 consists of 15 residues. J lost 8 bases, V lost 7 bases, and 6 bases had no gene match. Germline CDR1 and CDR2: MGHDK and SYGVNS. The CDR3 loop is CASTPGLAGEGELFF. The CDR3 nucleotides are TGTGCCAGCACCCCGGGACTAGCGGGAGAAGGGGAGCTGTTTTTT.

The CDR3 loop is CASSQAQGNYEQYF. The CDR3 DNA reads as TGTGCCAGCAGCCAAGCCCAGGGAAACTACGAGCAGTACTTC. This sequence joins TRBV3-1 (or the pseudogene TRBV3-2) and TRBJ2-7; D might be TRBD1 (5 bases). The ends were cut back, 1 base at V and 3 bases at J, with 10 bases in the middle. The CDR3 extends over 14 amino acids. CDR1 LGHDT and CDR2 YNNKEL come from the germline V gene (reference sequence).

The table lists this clone with a count of one. The genes are TRBV5-1 and TRBJ1-4; no firm D call. V lost 5 bases and J 0 bases, leaving 8 bases between the germline ends. The CDR3 length is 14 residues. Per the germline V gene, CDR1 is SGHRS and CDR2 is YFSETQ. CDR3 residues: CASRAEATNEKLFF. As DNA, the CDR3 is TGCGCCAGCAGAGCGGAGGCAACTAATGAAAAACTGTTTTTT.

The gene calls are TRBV27 and TRBJ2-1; a weak D match, TRBD2 (5 bases). Trimming took off 3 bases at V and 10 bases at J, with 13 bases between the two ends. CDR3 length: 13 residues. Germline V gives CDR1 MNHEY, CDR2 SMNVEV (reference sequence). The CDR3 loop reads CASSFSGSGEQFF. CDR3 nucleotide sequence: TGTGCCAGCAGTTTTAGTGGGAGTGGAGAGCAGTTCTTC.

This clone is a singleton in its sample. The chain carries TRBV28 and TRBJ1-1, with TRBD1 matching 7 bases. V lost 1 base to trimming and J lost 5 bases; unmatched junction nucleotides: 4. Germline CDR1 and CDR2: MDHEN and SYDVKM. There are 14 residues in the CDR3. The CDR3 spells CASSLLDRTTEAFF. In DNA, the CDR3 is TGTGCCAGCAGTTTATTGGACAGGACGACTGAAGCTTTCTTT.

The rearrangement uses TRBV11-3 and TRBJ2-1, with TRBD2 as a possible D gene (6 bases). CDR1 SGHNT and CDR2 YENEEA come from the germline V gene. The CDR3 is made up of 15 amino acids. Trimming left V 5 bases short and J 9 bases short, with 20 bases between. The CDR3 is CASSEGGTSSGEQFF. The CDR3 DNA is TGTGCCAGCAGCGAGGGCGGGACTTCCAGTGGTGAGCAGTTCTTC.

This clone showed up just once. The rearrangement uses TRBV4-3 and TRBJ2-7; 7 positions agree with TRBD2. The V gene's germline CDR1 is LGHNA and CDR2 YSLEER. This CDR3 has 16 amino acids. J lost 3 bases, V lost 0 bases, and 8 bases had no gene match. In DNA, the CDR3 is TGCGCCAGCAGCCAAGAGGTAGGTGGCGGGAGCTACGAGCAGTACTTC. Translating gives CASSQEVGGGSYEQYF.

The J gene is TRBJ1-1, the V gene TRBV7-3; 7 bases map to TRBD1. In germline, CDR1 is SGHTA, CDR2 FQGTGA. After removal of 2 bases from V and 3 bases from J, the junction contained 3 bases not matched to a gene. The CDR3 covers 14 residues. The CDR3 loop is CASSLRRGDTEAFF. The CDR3 coding sequence is TGTGCCAGCAGCTTACGCAGGGGGGACACTGAAGCTTTCTTT.

This sequence joins TRBV2 and TRBJ1-4, with D possibly TRBD1 on 6 matching bases. Between the trimmed V and J ends, which lost 1 base and 10 bases, there was a span of 16 bases. Germline V gene sequence: CDR1 SNHLY, CDR2 FYNNEI. This CDR3 region has 15 residues. The CDR3 protein is CASSEVPTGGRKLFF. Here the CDR3 DNA reads TGTGCCAGCAGTGAAGTCCCGACGGGGGGGCGAAAACTGTTTTTT.

CDR3 DNA sequence: TGCGCCAGCAGCTTTACTCACGGCCAAGAGACCCAGTACTTC. This gives the protein CASSFTHGQETQYF. The chain recombines TRBV5-1 with TRBJ2-5; D unresolved. Germline V CDR1 and CDR2: SGHRS, YFSETQ. This CDR3 is built from 14 residues. V was trimmed by 2 bases and J by 1 base, leaving 9 bases between them. The variable domain in full, with the rest retrieved from reference TRBV5-1 and TRBJ2-5, is KAGVTQTPRYLIKTRGQQVTLSCSPISGHRSVSWYQQTPGQGLQFLFEYFSETQRNKGNFPGRFSGRQFSNSRSEMNVSTLELGDSALYLCASSFTHGQETQYFGPGTRLLVL.

The rearrangement links TRBV6-6 to TRBJ2-1; D possibly corresponds to TRBD2 (6 bases). Trimming left V 9 bases short and J 6 bases short, with 15 bases between. Germline CDR1 is MNHNY and CDR2 is SVGAGI (reference sequence). The CDR3 is 13 amino acids. The DNA for the CDR3 is TGTGCCAGTAAAACTAGCTCGTCCAATGAGCAGTTCTTC. It encodes CASKTSSSNEQFF.

This clone was observed a single time. J is TRBJ2-1 and V is TRBV29-1; the match to TRBD2 covers 11 bases. V was clipped by 6 bases and J by 1 base; unmatched bases: 11. Germline values: CDR1 SQVTM, CDR2 ANQGSEA. The CDR3 totals 17 residues. The CDR3 reads CSVSQPGLADSYNEQFF. CDR3 nucleotides: TGCAGCGTATCACAACCGGGACTAGCGGATTCCTACAATGAGCAGTTCTTC.

The chain is built from TRBV5-6 and TRBJ2-1, with TRBD2 as a possible D gene (5 bases). Between the trimmed V and J ends, which lost 2 bases and 2 bases, there was a span of 8 bases. The CDR3 covers 14 residues. Germline V lookup: CDR1 SGHDT, CDR2 YYEEEE. The CDR3 region has the DNA TGTGCCAGCAGCTTAGCGGAGGCCTACAATGAGCAGTTCTTC. Protein sequence: CASSLAEAYNEQFF.

About this clone: At one of its ends the junction is not consistent with the germline gene, which may arise from a read error. The chain is built from TRBV7-3 and TRBJ2-7, with TRBD1 matching over 9 bases. The CDR3 is 15 amino acids. Germline CDR1 reads SGHTA; CDR2 reads FQGTGA. CDR3 coding DNA: TGTGCCAGCAGCTCGAACCGTCCCGGGACAGGGTTACTAAGCTTC. Residues: CASSSNRPGTGLLSF. Based on the CDR3 plus reference TRBV7-3 and TRBJ2-7, the full variable domain is GAGVSQTPSNKVTEKGKYVELRCDPISGHTALYWYRQSLGQGPEFLIYFQGTGAADDSGLPNDRFFAVRPEGSVSTLKIQRTERGDSAVYLCASSSNRPGTGLLSFGPGTRLTVT.

This rearrangement joins TRBV9 to TRBJ2-1; TRBD2 aligns across 13 bases. Per the germline V gene, CDR1 is SGDLS and CDR2 is YYNGEE. The CDR3 is 17 amino acids. V was pared by 4 bases and J by 7 bases, with 11 bases of the junction left unmatched. The CDR3 DNA sequence: TGTGCCAGCAGCCCACGGCTCCGGACTAGCGGGAGTAATGAGCAGTTCTTC. Its translation: CASSPRLRTSGSNEQFF.

The chain couples TRBV14 to TRBJ2-7, with 7 bases identical to TRBD1. The CDR3 loop spans 16 amino acids. Trimming removed 1 base from V and 4 bases from J; junction bases left unmatched: 10. CDR1 is SGHDN, CDR2 FVKESK, per germline. CDR3 DNA sequence: TGTGCCAGCAGCCAAGTTTCGACAGGGTCCTTGTACGAGCAGTACTTC. It translates to CASSQVSTGSLYEQYF.

This rearrangement joins TRBV5-1 to TRBJ1-2; TRBD1 matches at 7 bases. J lost 2 bases, V lost 2 bases, and 15 bases had no gene match. Germline V gene sequence: CDR1 SGHRS, CDR2 YFSETQ. The CDR3 is 18 amino acids. Here the CDR3 DNA reads TGCGCCAGCAGCTTAAATACCCTGACAGGGTCGGCGAACTATGGCTACACCTTC. Translated: CASSLNTLTGSANYGYTF.

The chain recombines TRBV2 with TRBJ2-1, with a weak D call TRBD2 (5 bases). The germline V gene encodes CDR1 SNHLY and CDR2 FYNNEI. Trimming removed 3 bases at V and 10 bases at J, with 13 bases between. This CDR3 contains 13 residues. The CDR3 is CASSDDEGGEQFF. The CDR3 nucleotides read TGTGCCAGCAGTGACGATGAGGGCGGGGAGCAGTTCTTC. Filled out from reference TRBV2 and TRBJ2-1, the complete variable domain reads EPEVTQTPSHQVTQMGQEVILRCVPISNHLYFYWYRQILGQKVEFLVSFYNNEISEKSEIFDDQFSVERPDGSNFTLKIRSTKLEDSAMYFCASSDDEGGEQFFGPGTRLTVL.

In DNA form, the CDR3 reads TGTGCCAGCAGCATTACCCCGGCCGGGGAGCTGTTTTTT. Translation gives CASSITPAGELFF. The V and J genes are TRBV5-6 and TRBJ2-2; D not certain. This CDR3 contains 13 residues. Looked up from germline, CDR1 is SGHDT and CDR2 is YYEEEE. Between the trimmed V and J ends, which lost 4 bases and 6 bases, there was a span of 10 bases.

The chain combines TRBV4-3 with TRBJ2-7; unclear D gene. The CDR3 sequence is 15 residues long. V dropped 1 base and J dropped 0 bases, with 10 bases sitting between them. Germline V lookup: CDR1 LGHNA, CDR2 YSLEER. Written as DNA, the CDR3 is TGCGCCAGCAGCCAAGTATACGGTCACTCCTACGAGCAGTACTTC. Residues: CASSQVYGHSYEQYF.

The chain is built from TRBV5-1 and TRBJ2-3; unclear D gene. Germline lookup yields CDR1 SGHRS and CDR2 YFSETQ. The CDR3 contains 14 residues. Trimming cost V 4 bases and J 6 bases, with 15 bases left between them. The CDR3 region has the DNA TGCGCCAGCAGCCAGACCCGACTTCTTGATACGCAGTATTTT. This gives the protein CASSQTRLLDTQYF.

The J gene is TRBJ1-2, the V gene TRBV5-6, with 8 bases lining up with TRBD1. The junction had 1 base not matched to a gene; V was cut back by 4 bases and J by 2 bases. The CDR3 consists of 13 residues. CDR1 and CDR2 from the germline V gene are SGHDT and YYEEEE. CDR3 in DNA: TGTGCCAGCAGCCGGGACAGGAACTATGGCTACACCTTC. Translation: CASSRDRNYGYTF.

The chain employs TRBV7-8 and TRBJ1-1, with 10 bases fitting TRBD1. CDR3 length: 15 amino acids. Germline CDR1 is SGHVS and CDR2 is FQNEAQ. With V trimmed by 2 bases and J by 8 bases, 8 bases remained unmatched. CDR3 sequence reads: CASSLIRDRGAEAFF. CDR3 in DNA: TGTGCCAGCAGCTTAATTCGGGACAGGGGTGCCGAAGCTTTCTTT. Together with reference TRBV7-8 and TRBJ1-1, the CDR3 gives the full variable domain: GAGVSQSPRYKVAKRGQDVALRCDPISGHVSLFWYQQALGQGPEFLTYFQNEAQLDKSGLPSDRFFAERPEGSVSTLKIQRTQQEDSAVYLCASSLIRDRGAEAFFGQGTRLTVV.

This sequence joins TRBV28 and TRBJ2-7; TRBD2 might be the D (6 bases). The length of the CDR3 is 16 residues. Germline V gives CDR1 MDHEN, CDR2 SYDVKM. V was cut by 5 bases and J by 5 bases, with 22 bases left in between. The DNA of the CDR3 is TGTGCCAGCAGTCCTGGACTACAGTTTGGTGGCAACGAGCAGTACTTC. Encoded protein: CASSPGLQFGGNEQYF.

CDR3 amino acids: CAATSGRPNEQFF. The CDR3 DNA sequence: TGTGCCGCAACTAGCGGGAGACCCAATGAGCAGTTCTTC. The chain uses TRBV30 and TRBJ2-1; TRBD2 agrees at 11 bases. V lost 8 bases to trimming and J lost 6 bases; unmatched junction nucleotides: 6. This CDR3 contains 13 residues. Germline V gene sequence: CDR1 GTSNPN, CDR2 SVGIG (reference sequence).